The clone carrying this T cell receptor beta chain has only one observation. Its antigen is still unknown. The trim removed 5 bases at V and 5 bases at J, leaving 13 bases unmatched. CDR1 SGHTA and CDR2 FQGNSA come from the germline V gene. The CDR3 has 16 amino acids. This specimen comes from a study of OX40 agonist ivuxolimab in advanced cancers. Across the study: Every 2 weeks, patients received ivuxolimab intravenously, dosed at 0.01 to 10 mg/kg. Dose-escalation patients had hepatocellular carcinoma, melanoma, renal cell or head and neck cancer. Study results and limitations: No determination was made of the antigen specificity of the expanded peripheral T cells. Several nonresponders also turned out to have low normalized T-cell clonal expansion.

Some clones are missing from TCRdb's copy, which holds only in-frame ones; the method was immunoSEQ multiplex PCR. Here the sample spans 30,000 to 45,000 clones, 85% to 90% being singletons. This chain connects TRBV7-2 to TRBJ2-5, with 8 nucleotides matching TRBD1. Sample: CD4+ or CD8+ T cells sorted from blood, taken in a trial of the OX40 agonist ivuxolimab. This receptor was taken from an adult with an advanced solid tumor such as melanoma, head and neck, liver or kidney cancer. The CDR3 DNA reads TGTGCCAGCAGCGAAAACTCCCCAGGGGGCAAGGAGACCCAGTACTTC. This gives the protein CASSENSPGGKETQYF.